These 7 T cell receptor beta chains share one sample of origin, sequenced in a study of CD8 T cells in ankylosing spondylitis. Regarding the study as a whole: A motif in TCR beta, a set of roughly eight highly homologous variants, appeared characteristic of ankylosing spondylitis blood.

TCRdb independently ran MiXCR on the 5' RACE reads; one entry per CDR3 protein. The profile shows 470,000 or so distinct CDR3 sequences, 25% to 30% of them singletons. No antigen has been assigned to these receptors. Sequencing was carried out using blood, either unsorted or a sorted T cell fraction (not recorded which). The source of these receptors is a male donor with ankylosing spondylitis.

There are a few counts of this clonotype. CDR3 amino acids: CSVSRFGYTF. CDR3 sequence (DNA): TGCAGCGTGTCGCGGTTTGGCTACACCTTC. V gene TRBV29-1 combines with J gene TRBJ1-2, with D hard to call. CDR3 size: 10 residues. Trimming left V 6 bases short and J 7 bases short, with 9 bases between. CDR1 SQVTM and CDR2 ANQGSEA come from the germline V gene.

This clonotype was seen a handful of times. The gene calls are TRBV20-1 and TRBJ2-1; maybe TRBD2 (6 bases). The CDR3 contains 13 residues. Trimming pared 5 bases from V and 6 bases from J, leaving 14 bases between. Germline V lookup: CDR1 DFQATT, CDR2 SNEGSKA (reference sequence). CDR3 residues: CSALPGVSNEQFF. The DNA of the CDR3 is TGCAGTGCTCTCCCGGGGGTCTCCAATGAGCAGTTCTTC.

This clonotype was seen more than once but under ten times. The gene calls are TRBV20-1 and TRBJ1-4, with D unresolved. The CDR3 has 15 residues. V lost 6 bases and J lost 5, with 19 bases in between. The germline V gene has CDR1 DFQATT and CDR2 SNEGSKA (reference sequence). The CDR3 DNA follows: TGCAGTGCAGCCAGTATTGGGCAGTTAAATGAAAAACTGTTTTTT. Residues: CSAASIGQLNEKLFF.

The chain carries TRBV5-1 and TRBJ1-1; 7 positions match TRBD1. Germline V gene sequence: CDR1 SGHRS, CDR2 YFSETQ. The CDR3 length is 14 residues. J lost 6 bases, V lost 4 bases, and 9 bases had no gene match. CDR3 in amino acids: CASSSGTVRAEAFF. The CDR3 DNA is TGCGCCAGCAGCAGCGGGACAGTTAGGGCTGAAGCTTTCTTT.

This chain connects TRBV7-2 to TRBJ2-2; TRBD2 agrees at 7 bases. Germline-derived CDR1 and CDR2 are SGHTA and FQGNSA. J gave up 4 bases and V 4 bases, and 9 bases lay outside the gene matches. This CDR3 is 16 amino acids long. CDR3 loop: CASSYRASGVTGELFF. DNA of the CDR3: TGTGCCAGCAGCTATCGGGCTAGCGGAGTCACCGGGGAGCTGTTTTTT. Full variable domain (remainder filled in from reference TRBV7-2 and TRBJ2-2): GAGVSQSPSNKVTEKGKDVELRCDPISGHTALYWYRQSLGQGLEFLIYFQGNSAPDKSGLPSDRFSAERTGGSVSTLTIQRTQQEDSAVYLCASSYRASGVTGELFFGEGSRLTVL.

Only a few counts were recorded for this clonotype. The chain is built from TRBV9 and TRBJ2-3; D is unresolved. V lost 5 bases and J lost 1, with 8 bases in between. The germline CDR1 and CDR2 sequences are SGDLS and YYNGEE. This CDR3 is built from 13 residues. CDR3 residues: CASRGSGTDTQYF. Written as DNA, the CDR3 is TGTGCCAGCAGAGGTTCGGGCACAGATACGCAGTATTTT. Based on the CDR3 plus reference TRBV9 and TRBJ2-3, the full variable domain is DSGVTQTPKHLITATGQRVTLRCSPRSGDLSVYWYQQSLDQGLQFLIQYYNGEERAKGNILERFSAQQFPDLHSELNLSSLELGDSALYFCASRGSGTDTQYFGPGTRLTVL.

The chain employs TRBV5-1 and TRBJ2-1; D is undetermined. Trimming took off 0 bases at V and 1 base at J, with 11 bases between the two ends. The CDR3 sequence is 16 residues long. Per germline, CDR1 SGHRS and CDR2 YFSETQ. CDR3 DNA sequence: TGCGCCAGCAGCTTGGTGGTTGGGGTATCCTACAATGAGCAGTTCTTC. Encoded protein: CASSLVVGVSYNEQFF.